This entry is about one T cell receptor (beta chain). This sample was included in a study of cytotoxic CD8 clonotypes in ibrutinib-treated CLL. The wider study: Response samples followed a median approximately 13 months of treatment, range 6 to 36. Sequenced samples delivered averages of some 260,000 productive templates and about 90,000 productive rearrangements.

Germline V lookup: CDR1 MNHEY, CDR2 SMNVEV (reference sequence). This CDR3 spans 14 amino acids. V lost 4 bases, J lost 1 base, and 8 bases lay in between. With sequencing, the targeted depth ranged from 1 in 200,000 to 1 in 1 million T cells. The repertoire was sequenced with immunoSEQ multiplex PCR; TCRdb's copy has only in-frame clones and lacks some. The sample holds around 330,000 clones, roughly 71% seen once. Sequenced material: PBMCs, taken after 36 months of ibrutinib treatment. This sequence joins TRBV27 and TRBJ2-1; D call uncertain. The receptor's source is a human donor with chronic lymphocytic leukemia. CDR3 in DNA: TGTGCCAGCAGTTACCGGGCGTCCTACAATGAGCAGTTCTTC. Its translation is CASSYRASYNEQFF.